This entry features one T cell receptor beta chain sequence. This record comes from a study of blood T cell repertoires in COVID-19. Germline CDR1 SGHRS, CDR2 YFSETQ. V was pared by 1 base and J by 7 bases, with 15 bases between. The length of the CDR3 is 15 residues. Under the authors' procedure: Estimation of nucleated cell counts was performed using reference gene primer amplification. This table comes from immunoSEQ multiplex PCR, and its TCRdb copy is limited to in-frame clones, with some not included. V, J and clone size reflect that table, while D and trimming were determined from the DNA. The table shows hundreds of thousands of clones, with 88% occurring only once. Patients at the Seattle site were enrolled during active infection and followed longitudinally.

This receptor was obtained from a woman between 25 and 40 years old with COVID-19, enrolled during active disease. The rearrangement uses TRBV5-1 and TRBJ1-5, with D possibly being TRBD1 (5 bases). Sequenced material: peripheral blood. The chain's CDR3 is CASSLNGGSRQPQHF. The CDR3 nucleotides read TGCGCCAGCAGCTTGAACGGGGGTTCTCGGCAGCCCCAGCATTTT.